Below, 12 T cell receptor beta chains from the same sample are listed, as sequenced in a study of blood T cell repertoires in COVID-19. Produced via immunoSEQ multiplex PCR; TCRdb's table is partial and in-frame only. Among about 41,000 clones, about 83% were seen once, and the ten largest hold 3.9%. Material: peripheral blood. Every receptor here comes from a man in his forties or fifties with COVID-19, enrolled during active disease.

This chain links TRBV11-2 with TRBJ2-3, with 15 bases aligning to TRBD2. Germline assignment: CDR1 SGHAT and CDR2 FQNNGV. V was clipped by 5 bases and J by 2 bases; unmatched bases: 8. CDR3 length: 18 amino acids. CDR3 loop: CASSRGLAGGELTDTQYF. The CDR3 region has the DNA TGTGCCAGCAGCCGCGGACTAGCGGGGGGGGAACTCACAGATACGCAGTATTTT.

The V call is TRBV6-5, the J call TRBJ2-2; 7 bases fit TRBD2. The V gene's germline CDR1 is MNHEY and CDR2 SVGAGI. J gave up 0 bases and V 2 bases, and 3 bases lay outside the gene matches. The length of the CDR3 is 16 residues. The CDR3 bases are TGTGCCAGCAGTTACCGGGGGGTAACGAACACCGGGGAGCTGTTTTTT. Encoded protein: CASSYRGVTNTGELFF.

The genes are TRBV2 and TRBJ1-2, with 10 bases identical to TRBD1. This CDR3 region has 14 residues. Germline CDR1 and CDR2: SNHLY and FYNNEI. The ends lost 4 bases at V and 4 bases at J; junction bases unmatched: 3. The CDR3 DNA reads TGTGCCAGCAGTGTCGGGACAGGGGTCTATGGCTACACCTTC. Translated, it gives CASSVGTGVYGYTF.

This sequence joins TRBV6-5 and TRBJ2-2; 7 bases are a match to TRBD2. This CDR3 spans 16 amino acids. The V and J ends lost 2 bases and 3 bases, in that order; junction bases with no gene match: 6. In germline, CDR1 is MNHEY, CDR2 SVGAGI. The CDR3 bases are TGTGCCAGCAGTTACCTCTCGCGGGGGTACACCGGGGAGCTGTTTTTT. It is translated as CASSYLSRGYTGELFF.

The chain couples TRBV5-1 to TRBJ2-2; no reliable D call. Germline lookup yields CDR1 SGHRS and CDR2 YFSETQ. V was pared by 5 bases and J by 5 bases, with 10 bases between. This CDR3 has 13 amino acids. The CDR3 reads CASSSVSTGELFF. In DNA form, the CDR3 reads TGCGCCAGCAGTTCCGTCTCTACCGGGGAGCTGTTTTTT.

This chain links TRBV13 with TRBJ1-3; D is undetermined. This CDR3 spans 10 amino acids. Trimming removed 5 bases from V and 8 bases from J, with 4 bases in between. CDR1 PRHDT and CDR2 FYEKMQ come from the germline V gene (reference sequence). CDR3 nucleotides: TGTGCCAGCAGCCGCGACACCATATATTTT. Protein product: CASSRDTIYF. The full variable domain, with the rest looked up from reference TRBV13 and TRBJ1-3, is AAGVIQSPRHLIKEKRETATLKCYPIPRHDTVYWYQQGPGQDPQFLISFYEKMQSDKGSIPDRFSAQQFSDYHSELNMSSLELGDSALYFCASSRDTIYFGEGSWLTVV.

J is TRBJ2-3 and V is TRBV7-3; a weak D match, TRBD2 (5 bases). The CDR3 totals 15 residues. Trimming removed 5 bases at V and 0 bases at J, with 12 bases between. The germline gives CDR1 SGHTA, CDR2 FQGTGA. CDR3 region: CASSEDSTSTDTQYF. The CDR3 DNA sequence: TGTGCCAGCAGCGAGGACTCCACTAGCACAGATACGCAGTATTTT.

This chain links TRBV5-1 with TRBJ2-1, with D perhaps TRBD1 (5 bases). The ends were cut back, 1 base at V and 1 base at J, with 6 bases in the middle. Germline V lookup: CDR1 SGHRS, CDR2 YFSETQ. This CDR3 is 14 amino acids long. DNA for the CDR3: TGCGCCAGCAGCTTGTCAGGGTCCTACAATGAGCAGTTCTTC. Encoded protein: CASSLSGSYNEQFF. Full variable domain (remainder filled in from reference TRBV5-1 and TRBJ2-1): KAGVTQTPRYLIKTRGQQVTLSCSPISGHRSVSWYQQTPGQGLQFLFEYFSETQRNKGNFPGRFSGRQFSNSRSEMNVSTLELGDSALYLCASSLSGSYNEQFFGPGTRLTVL.

CDR3 in DNA: TGTGCCAGCAGCTTGGCGGGACAGCCCTACGAGCAGTACTTC. Its translation is CASSLAGQPYEQYF. The chain links TRBV5-6 to TRBJ2-7; TRBD1 matches at 7 bases. The V and J ends lost 0 bases and 2 bases, in that order; junction bases with no gene match: 2. This CDR3 region has 14 residues. The germline V gene encodes CDR1 SGHDT and CDR2 YYEEEE.

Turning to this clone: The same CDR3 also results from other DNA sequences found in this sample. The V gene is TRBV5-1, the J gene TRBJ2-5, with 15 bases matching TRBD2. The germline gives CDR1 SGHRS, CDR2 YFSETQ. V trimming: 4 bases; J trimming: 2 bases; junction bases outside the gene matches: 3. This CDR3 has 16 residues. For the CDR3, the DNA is TGCGCCAGCAGCACAGGACTAGCGGGGGGGCAAGAGACCCAGTACTTC. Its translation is CASSTGLAGGQETQYF. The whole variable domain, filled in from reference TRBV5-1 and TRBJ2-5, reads KAGVTQTPRYLIKTRGQQVTLSCSPISGHRSVSWYQQTPGQGLQFLFEYFSETQRNKGNFPGRFSGRQFSNSRSEMNVSTLELGDSALYLCASSTGLAGGQETQYFGPGTRLLVL.

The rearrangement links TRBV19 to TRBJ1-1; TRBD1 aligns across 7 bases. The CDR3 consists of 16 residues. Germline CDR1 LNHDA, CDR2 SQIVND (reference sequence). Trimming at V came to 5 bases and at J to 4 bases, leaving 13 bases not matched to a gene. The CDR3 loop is CASSPTGRGRVTEAFF. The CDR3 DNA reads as TGTGCCAGTAGTCCTACGGGAAGGGGGCGGGTCACTGAAGCTTTCTTT.

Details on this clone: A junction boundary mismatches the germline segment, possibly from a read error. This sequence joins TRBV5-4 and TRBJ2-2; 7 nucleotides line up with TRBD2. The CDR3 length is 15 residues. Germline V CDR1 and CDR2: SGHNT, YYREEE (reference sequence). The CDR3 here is CTSSPGAGDTGELFF. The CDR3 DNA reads TGTACCAGCAGCCCTGGGGCGGGGGACACCGGGGAGCTGTTTTTT.